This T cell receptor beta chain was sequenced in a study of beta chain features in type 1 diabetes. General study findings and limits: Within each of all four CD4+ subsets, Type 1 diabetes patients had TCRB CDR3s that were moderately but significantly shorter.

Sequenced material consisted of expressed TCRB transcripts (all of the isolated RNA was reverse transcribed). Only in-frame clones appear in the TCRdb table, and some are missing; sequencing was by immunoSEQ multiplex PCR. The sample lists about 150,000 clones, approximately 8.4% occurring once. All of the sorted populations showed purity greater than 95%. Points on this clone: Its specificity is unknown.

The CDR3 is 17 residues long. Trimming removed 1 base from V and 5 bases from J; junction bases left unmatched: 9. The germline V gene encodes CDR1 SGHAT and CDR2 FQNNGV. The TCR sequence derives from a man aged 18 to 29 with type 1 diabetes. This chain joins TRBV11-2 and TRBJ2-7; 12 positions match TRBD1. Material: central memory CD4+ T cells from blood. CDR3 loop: CASSLVPGQGARDEQYF. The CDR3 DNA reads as TGTGCCAGCAGCTTAGTCCCGGGACAGGGGGCTAGGGACGAGCAGTACTTC.